One and the same sample provided the 15 T cell receptor beta chains below, sequenced in a study of shared clonotypes between healthy human individuals. TCRdb's copy holds only in-frame clones and misses some; the assay was immunoSEQ multiplex PCR. The sample holds about 1 million clones, roughly 80% seen once. Material: memory CD4+ T cells sorted from blood. Specified subset: CD45RA-negative fraction. Receptor source: a man aged 18 to 30 in good health.

This clone was counted a few times. CDR3: CASSLEGGRLVQYF. CDR3 DNA: TGTGCCAGCAGCTTAGAGGGAGGCCGGTTGGTTCAGTACTTC. V usage is TRBV7-2 and J usage is TRBJ2-5, with a tentative D call TRBD2 (6 bases). From germline, CDR1 is SGHTA and CDR2 FQGNSA. The CDR3 is made up of 14 amino acids. Trimming shortened V by 1 base and J by 11 bases, and 17 bases separated the two germline ends.

The chain employs TRBV7-6 and TRBJ2-1, with no clear D. The CDR3 has 12 residues. The V end was cut by 5 bases, the J end by 9 bases, with 11 bases between. Germline V lookup: CDR1 SGHVS, CDR2 FNYEAQ. In DNA, the CDR3 is TGTGCCAGCAGCACTGTTGGTAGTGAGCAGTTCTTC. Residues: CASSTVGSEQFF. Looking up the rest from reference TRBV7-6 and TRBJ2-1 gives the full variable domain: GAGVSQSPRYKVTKRGQDVALRCDPISGHVSLYWYRQALGQGPEFLTYFNYEAQQDKSGLPNDRFSAERPEGSISTLTIQRTEQRDSAMYRCASSTVGSEQFFGPGTRLTVL.

This chain uses TRBV11-1 with TRBJ2-2; D may be TRBD2 (7 bases). Trimming removed 4 bases from V and 0 bases from J, with 15 bases in between. This CDR3 spans 17 amino acids. Germline assignment: CDR1 SGHAT and CDR2 FQDESV (reference sequence). CDR3 bases: TGTGCCAGCAGCTCCCGAGGAGGGGGGGCGAACACCGGGGAGCTGTTTTTT. Translation: CASSSRGGGANTGELFF.

Details on this clone: The junction does not match germline at one end; this may be a read error. V gene TRBV7-2 combines with J gene TRBJ2-7, with a weak D call TRBD1 (6 bases). This CDR3 region has 13 residues. The germline V gene encodes CDR1 SGHTA and CDR2 FQGNSA. The CDR3 bases are TGTGCCAGCAGCCAGAGACCCAGGGGCGAGCAGCACTTC. Amino acids: CASSQRPRGEQHF.

The rearrangement links TRBV28 to TRBJ1-3; 8 bases map to TRBD1. V gave up 4 bases and J gave up 4 bases; unmatched junction bases: 6. The CDR3 extends over 15 amino acids. The germline V gene encodes CDR1 MDHEN and CDR2 SYDVKM. The DNA for the CDR3 is TGTGCCAGCAGTTCCCCGACAGGGGTCGGAAACACCATATATTTT. Protein: CASSSPTGVGNTIYF.

In its sample, this clone was seen once. The chain is built from TRBV30 and TRBJ2-1; unclear D gene. This CDR3 contains 11 residues. V lost 3 bases, J lost 13 bases, and 13 bases lay in between. CDR1 and CDR2 (germline): GTSNPN, SVGIG (reference sequence). CDR3 nucleotides: TGTGCCTGGAGGAGAGGCTCATCTCAGTTCTTC. This gives the protein CAWRRGSSQFF.

This clone appeared a few times. The same CDR3 arises from other DNA sequences in this sample as well. The chain combines TRBV2 with TRBJ1-4; no definite D call. Germline V gene data show CDR1 as SNHLY and CDR2 as FYNNEI. This CDR3 region has 11 residues. V was trimmed by 5 bases and J by 6 bases, leaving 4 bases between them. This chain's CDR3 is CASSFDEKLFF. The DNA of the CDR3 is TGTGCCAGCAGTTTCGATGAAAAACTGTTTTTT.

DNA of the CDR3: TGTGCCAGCTCACCATTAGTGGCGGCAGGGAAGTACTTC. Its protein is CASSPLVAAGKYF. The chain uses TRBV18 and TRBJ2-5; maybe TRBD1 (5 bases). Trimming removed 2 bases from V and 12 bases from J, with 16 bases in between. The CDR3 has 13 amino acids. Germline V CDR1 and CDR2: KGHSH, LQKENI. The entire variable domain, with the rest obtained from reference TRBV18 and TRBJ2-5, is as follows: NAGVMQNPRHLVRRRGQEARLRCSPMKGHSHVYWYRQLPEEGLKFMVYLQKENIIDESGMPKERFSAEFPKEGPSILRIQQVVRGDSAAYFCASSPLVAAGKYFGPGTRLLVL.

The chain is built from TRBV5-5 and TRBJ1-1; D gene unclear. Trimming took 0 bases from V and 4 from J, leaving 10 bases between them. CDR1 and CDR2 from the germline V gene are SGHKS and YYEKEE (reference sequence). The CDR3 consists of 14 residues. DNA of the CDR3: TGTGCCAGCAGCTTGGCGGGCCGAACCACTGAAGCTTTCTTT. Translating it yields CASSLAGRTTEAFF.

This clone was seen once. This sample also contains other DNA sequences that code for the same CDR3. The chain joins TRBV19 to TRBJ1-4; D not certain. In germline, CDR1 is LNHDA, CDR2 SQIVND (reference sequence). Trimming cost V 1 base and J 5 bases, with 8 bases left between them. This CDR3 spans 14 amino acids. The CDR3 region is CASSIGQSNEKLFF. The CDR3 nucleotides are TGTGCCAGTAGTATAGGGCAGTCCAATGAAAAACTGTTTTTT.

This chain connects TRBV15 to TRBJ1-1; D unclear. From germline, CDR1 is LNHNV and CDR2 YYDKDF (reference sequence). CDR3 length: 17 residues. V shed 3 bases and J shed 1 base, with 18 bases lying between them. CDR3 sequence: CATSRGWAGDSNTEAFF. In DNA form, the CDR3 reads TGTGCCACCAGCAGGGGATGGGCAGGTGATTCGAACACTGAAGCTTTCTTT.

V gene TRBV28 combines with J gene TRBJ1-5; perhaps TRBD1 as D (5 bases). Trimming removed 6 bases from V and 6 bases from J, with 15 bases in between. The CDR3 runs 14 residues. CDR1 and CDR2 (germline): MDHEN, SYDVKM. CDR3 region: CASSLQVRSQPQHF. In nucleotides, the CDR3 is TGTGCCAGCAGCCTACAGGTCCGTAGTCAGCCCCAGCATTTT.

The rearrangement joins TRBV19 to TRBJ1-2, with a tentative D call TRBD1 (6 bases). V was clipped by 6 bases and J by 1 base, with 12 bases between them. The CDR3 has 14 residues. CDR1 is LNHDA and CDR2 is SQIVND in the germline V gene (reference sequence). The DNA for the CDR3 is TGTGCCAGTAGGAAGACAGGTGTTAACTATGGCTACACCTTC. This sequence encodes CASRKTGVNYGYTF.

The chain uses TRBV5-1 and TRBJ1-6; D remains ambiguous. The length of the CDR3 is 17 residues. CDR1 is SGHRS and CDR2 is YFSETQ in the germline V gene. The V and J ends lost 6 bases and 7 bases respectively, with 23 bases between them. The CDR3 loop reads CASNAAGGPGGNSPLHF. CDR3 DNA: TGCGCCAGCAACGCTGCCGGAGGCCCCGGCGGGAATTCACCCCTCCACTTT.

This chain connects TRBV7-2 to TRBJ2-2; D is possibly TRBD1 (5 bases). Trimming stripped 5 bases from V and 1 base from J, with 11 bases between. Germline V CDR1 and CDR2: SGHTA, FQGNSA. The length of the CDR3 is 15 residues. The CDR3 protein is CASSPTVLNTGELFF. The CDR3 nucleotides read TGTGCCAGCAGCCCGACAGTCTTGAACACCGGGGAGCTGTTTTTT.